The 20 T cell receptor beta chains listed next were all sequenced from one sample in a study of blood T cell repertoires in COVID-19. The table came from immunoSEQ multiplex PCR; TCRdb's copy has only in-frame clones and leaves some out. Here the sample spans 200,000 to 250,000 clones, approximately 81% being singletons. The specimen sequenced was peripheral blood. Source of these receptors: a man aged 40-49 years with acute or convalescent COVID-19.

The chain employs TRBV6-5 and TRBJ2-5; D not certain. This CDR3 contains 14 residues. From germline, CDR1 is MNHEY and CDR2 SVGAGI. The V end was cut by 0 bases, the J end by 2 bases, with 7 bases between. The CDR3 DNA reads as TGTGCCAGCAGTTACTCCCAGATGCAAGAGACCCAGTACTTC. This sequence encodes CASSYSQMQETQYF.

The chain has TRBV6-1 and TRBJ2-3, with 9 bases identical to TRBD2. The trim removed 1 base at V and 4 bases at J, leaving 12 bases unmatched. Germline values: CDR1 MNHNS, CDR2 SASEGT. The CDR3 runs to 18 residues. CDR3 region: CASSEGLAAFWDADTQYF. Here the CDR3 DNA reads TGTGCCAGCAGTGAAGGACTAGCGGCCTTCTGGGACGCAGATACGCAGTATTTT.

The chain couples TRBV6-2 or TRBV6-3 to TRBJ2-7; a possible D gene is TRBD1 (6 bases). V lost 3 bases to trimming and J lost 8 bases, with 17 bases between them. The CDR3 length is 14 residues. CDR1 is MNHEY and CDR2 is SVGEGT in the germline V gene. The CDR3 loop is CASSYTDRSIKQYF. Here the CDR3 DNA reads TGTGCCAGCAGTTATACGGACAGATCAATTAAGCAGTACTTC.

This clone has only a few counts. The chain joins TRBV5-4 to TRBJ2-7, with TRBD1 matching 7 bases. J lost 0 bases, V lost 5 bases, and 17 bases had no gene match. CDR1 SGHNT and CDR2 YYREEE come from the germline V gene (reference sequence). The CDR3 has 18 residues. CDR3 loop: CASSPSSPTGASSYEQYF. In nucleotides, the CDR3 is TGTGCCAGCAGTCCCTCATCCCCCACAGGGGCTAGCTCCTACGAGCAGTACTTC.

This chain connects TRBV9 to TRBJ1-1; D not resolved. The V end was cut by 0 bases, the J end by 6 bases, with 18 bases between. Germline-derived CDR1 and CDR2 are SGDLS and YYNGEE. The CDR3 totals 16 residues. CDR3: CASSVERDNRAPEAFF. The CDR3 DNA reads as TGTGCCAGCAGCGTAGAGAGGGATAATAGGGCTCCTGAAGCTTTCTTT.

The chain is built from TRBV7-9 and TRBJ2-3; TRBD2 aligns across 8 bases. The CDR3 spans 13 residues. The germline V gene has CDR1 SEHNR and CDR2 FQNEAQ (reference sequence). Unmatched junction bases numbered 4, after V lost 5 bases and J lost 6 bases. The CDR3 nucleotides read TGTGCCAGCAGCATGAGACTAGCGGATACGCAGTATTTT. Translated: CASSMRLADTQYF.

A few counts support this clone. The rearrangement uses TRBV7-3 and TRBJ2-1; 12 bases agree with TRBD2. Germline V gene sequence: CDR1 SGHTA, CDR2 FQGTGA. This CDR3 contains 16 residues. The J segment lost 0 bases and the V segment lost 5 bases, leaving 2 bases of the junction unmatched. The DNA of the CDR3 is TGTGCCAGCAGCCTGACTAGCGGGGGCTCCTACAATGAGCAGTTCTTC. It yields the protein CASSLTSGGSYNEQFF.

This chain joins TRBV28 and TRBJ1-1; D remains ambiguous. There are 18 residues in the CDR3. Looked up from germline, CDR1 is MDHEN and CDR2 is SYDVKM. V dropped 5 bases and J dropped 1 base, with 23 bases sitting between them. The CDR3: CASSPHSFPMVSNTEAFF. The CDR3 DNA sequence: TGTGCCAGCAGTCCCCACTCTTTTCCAATGGTTTCGAACACTGAAGCTTTCTTT.

The sample holds a few counts of this clone. The CDR3 reads CATSSHTGFPNQPQHF. CDR3 nucleotide sequence: TGTGCCACCAGTTCTCATACAGGGTTTCCCAATCAGCCCCAGCATTTT. The J gene is TRBJ1-5, the V gene TRBV24-1; a weak D match, TRBD1 (6 bases). V lost 6 bases and J 3 bases, leaving 17 bases between the germline ends. Germline V CDR1 and CDR2: KGHDR, SFDVKD. This CDR3 region has 16 residues.

The V gene is TRBV10-3, the J gene TRBJ1-6; tentatively, D is TRBD1 (5 bases). With 2 bases removed from V and 11 bases from J, the gap between germline ends came to 13 bases. Looked up from germline, CDR1 is ENHRY and CDR2 is SYGVKD. This CDR3 comprises 14 residues. In DNA, the CDR3 is TGTGCCATCAGTGAGGGGCAGGGAAGGACACCCCTCCACTTT. This gives the protein CAISEGQGRTPLHF.

The V call is TRBV5-1, the J call TRBJ1-2, with TRBD1 identical over 9 bases. The V gene end was trimmed by 7 bases and the J gene end by 7 bases; junction bases not matched to a gene: 14. Germline CDR1 and CDR2: SGHRS and YFSETQ. The CDR3 has 15 amino acids. The CDR3 coding sequence is TGCGCCAGCTCCGAGGGGGACAGGGTTGGAAGTGGCTACACCTTC. It is translated as CASSEGDRVGSGYTF.

V gene TRBV9 combines with J gene TRBJ1-3, with D possibly being TRBD1 (5 bases). V shed 2 bases and J shed 2 bases, with 11 bases lying between them. The CDR3 has 15 amino acids. Germline CDR1 SGDLS, CDR2 YYNGEE. CDR3 loop: CASSVGGYPGNTIYF. The CDR3 nucleotides are TGTGCCAGCAGCGTGGGGGGGTACCCTGGAAACACCATATATTTT.

This chain uses TRBV30 with TRBJ1-2; 9 nucleotides line up with TRBD1. Trimming cost V 5 bases and J 8 bases; bases outside gene matches: 9. This CDR3 has 13 amino acids. Germline V gene lookup returns CDR1 GTSNPN and CDR2 SVGIG (reference sequence). The CDR3 nucleotides read TGTGCCTGGGGAAGCGAGGGACAGGGCGGCTACACCTTC. Translated: CAWGSEGQGGYTF.

The gene calls are TRBV11-3 and TRBJ2-2; 12 bases are a match to TRBD1. Germline V CDR1 and CDR2: SGHNT, YENEEA. V lost 5 bases, J lost 2 bases, and 6 bases stayed unmatched. The CDR3 covers 17 residues. The CDR3 loop is CASSPGTGGVNTGELFF. The CDR3 coding sequence is TGTGCCAGCAGCCCGGGGACAGGGGGCGTCAACACCGGGGAGCTGTTTTTT.

This clone has a handful of counts. V and J are TRBV28 and TRBJ2-3; D possibly corresponds to TRBD2 (7 bases). The CDR3 totals 15 residues. V was clipped by 5 bases and J by 3 bases, with 15 bases between them. Germline lookup yields CDR1 MDHEN and CDR2 SYDVKM. As DNA, the CDR3 is TGTGCCAGCAGTGGGGGGGCGGGGACTACAGATACGCAGTATTTT. Translated: CASSGGAGTTDTQYF. Based on the CDR3 plus reference TRBV28 and TRBJ2-3, the full variable domain is DVKVTQSSRYLVKRTGEKVFLECVQDMDHENMFWYRQDPGLGLRLIYFSYDVKMKEKGDIPEGYSVSREKKERFSLILESASTNQTSMYLCASSGGAGTTDTQYFGPGTRLTVL.

The chain combines TRBV2 with TRBJ1-1; 8 bases are shared with TRBD1. In germline, CDR1 is SNHLY, CDR2 FYNNEI. The CDR3 has 14 residues. The junction had 6 bases not matched to a gene; V was cut back by 9 bases and J by 0 bases. The CDR3 here is CASSRTGLNTEAFF. CDR3 DNA sequence: TGTGCCAGTTCCCGGACAGGGCTGAACACTGAAGCTTTCTTT.

The chain links TRBV30 to TRBJ2-3; 7 bases align to TRBD1. The V gene end was trimmed by 3 bases and the J gene end by 5 bases; junction bases not matched to a gene: 5. CDR3 length equals 13 residues. Germline CDR1 is GTSNPN and CDR2 is SVGIG (reference sequence). Here the CDR3 DNA reads TGTGCCTGGAGGGGGACAGAAATAGATACGCAGTATTTT. This sequence encodes CAWRGTEIDTQYF.

This chain uses TRBV2 with TRBJ1-4; TRBD1 aligns across 7 bases. Germline CDR1 is SNHLY and CDR2 is FYNNEI. Trimming at V came to 6 bases and at J to 4 bases, leaving 8 bases not matched to a gene. The CDR3 has 15 amino acids. Here the CDR3 DNA reads TGTGCCAGCAGCCGCTCCGGGACAGATAATGAAAAACTGTTTTTT. This gives the protein CASSRSGTDNEKLFF.

The chain is built from TRBV27 and TRBJ1-2; 9 bases match TRBD1. Germline loops: CDR1 MNHEY, CDR2 SMNVEV (reference sequence). This CDR3 spans 16 amino acids. Trimming cost V 8 bases and J 3 bases; bases outside gene matches: 13. The CDR3 nucleotides are TGTGCCAGCTCCCAGGGAGGGGACAGGGTAGACTATGGCTACACCTTC. Translated: CASSQGGDRVDYGYTF.

The chain carries TRBV3-1 (or the pseudogene TRBV3-2) and TRBJ2-1; 7 nucleotides match TRBD2. Trimming at V came to 8 bases and at J to 5 bases, leaving 9 bases not matched to a gene. The CDR3 runs to 14 residues. Looked up from germline, CDR1 is LGHDT and CDR2 is YNNKEL (reference sequence). This chain's CDR3 is CASALERGNNEQFF. CDR3 coding DNA: TGTGCCAGCGCCCTGGAGCGGGGAAACAATGAGCAGTTCTTC.